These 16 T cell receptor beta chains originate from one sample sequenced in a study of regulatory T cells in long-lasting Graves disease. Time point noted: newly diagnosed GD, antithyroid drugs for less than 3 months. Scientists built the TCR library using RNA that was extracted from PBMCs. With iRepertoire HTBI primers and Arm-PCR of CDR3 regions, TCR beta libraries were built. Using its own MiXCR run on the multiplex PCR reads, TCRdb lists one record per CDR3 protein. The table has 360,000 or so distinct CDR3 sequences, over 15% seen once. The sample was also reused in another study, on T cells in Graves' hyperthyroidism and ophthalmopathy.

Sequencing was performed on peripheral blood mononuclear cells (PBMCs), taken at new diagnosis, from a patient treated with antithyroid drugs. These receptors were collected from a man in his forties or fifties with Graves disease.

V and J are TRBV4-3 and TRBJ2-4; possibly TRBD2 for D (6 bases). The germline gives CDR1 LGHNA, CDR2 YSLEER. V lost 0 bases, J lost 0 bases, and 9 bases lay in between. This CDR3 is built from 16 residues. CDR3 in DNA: TGCGCCAGCAGCCAAGATGGGAGGTTAGCCAAAAACATTCAGTACTTC. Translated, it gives CASSQDGRLAKNIQYF.

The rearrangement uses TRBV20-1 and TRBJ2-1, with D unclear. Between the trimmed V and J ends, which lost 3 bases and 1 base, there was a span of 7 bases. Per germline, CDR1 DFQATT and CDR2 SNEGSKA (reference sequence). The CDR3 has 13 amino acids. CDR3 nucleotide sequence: TGCAGTGCTAGGGGTTGGTCCTACAATGAGCAGTTCTTC. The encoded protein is CSARGWSYNEQFF.

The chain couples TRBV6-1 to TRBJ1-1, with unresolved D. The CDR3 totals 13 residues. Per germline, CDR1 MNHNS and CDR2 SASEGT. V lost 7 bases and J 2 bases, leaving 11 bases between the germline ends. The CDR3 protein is CASTAEPNTEAFF. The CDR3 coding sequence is TGTGCCAGCACGGCGGAACCCAACACTGAAGCTTTCTTT.

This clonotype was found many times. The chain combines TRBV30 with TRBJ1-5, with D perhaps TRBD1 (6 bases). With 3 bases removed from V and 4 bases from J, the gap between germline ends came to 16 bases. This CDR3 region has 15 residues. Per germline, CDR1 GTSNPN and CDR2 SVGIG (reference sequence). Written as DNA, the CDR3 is TGTGCCTGGAGCCCCTGGGGGGCAGGGAATCAGCCCCAGCATTTT. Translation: CAWSPWGAGNQPQHF.

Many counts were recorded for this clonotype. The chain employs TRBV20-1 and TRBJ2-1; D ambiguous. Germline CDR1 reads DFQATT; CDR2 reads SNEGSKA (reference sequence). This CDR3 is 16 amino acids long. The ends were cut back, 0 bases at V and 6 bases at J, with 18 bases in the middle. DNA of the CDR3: TGCAGTGCTAGAGACCCCGATTCCAAGGGTATCAATGAGCAGTTCTTC. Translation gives CSARDPDSKGINEQFF.

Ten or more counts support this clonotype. CDR3 region: CATSGITGDGYTF. The CDR3 DNA sequence: TGTGCCACCAGTGGTATTACAGGGGATGGCTACACCTTC. The chain joins TRBV24-1 to TRBJ1-2, with TRBD1 matching 7 bases. With V trimmed by 5 bases and J by 6 bases, 5 bases remained unmatched. Germline CDR1 KGHDR, CDR2 SFDVKD. The CDR3 totals 13 residues.

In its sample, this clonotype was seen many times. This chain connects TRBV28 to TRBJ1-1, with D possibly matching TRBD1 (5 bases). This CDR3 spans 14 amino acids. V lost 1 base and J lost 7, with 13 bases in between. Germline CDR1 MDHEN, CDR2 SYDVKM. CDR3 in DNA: TGTGCCAGCAGTTTATTGGGACCTGTGGGTGAAGCTTTCTTT. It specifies CASSLLGPVGEAFF.

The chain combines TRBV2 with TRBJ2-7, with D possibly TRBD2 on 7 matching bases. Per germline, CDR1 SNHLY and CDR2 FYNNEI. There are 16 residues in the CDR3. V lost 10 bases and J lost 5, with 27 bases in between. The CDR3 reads CAISAPEGGVADEQYF. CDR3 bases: TGTGCCATCAGCGCCCCGGAAGGGGGGGTGGCCGACGAGCAGTACTTC.

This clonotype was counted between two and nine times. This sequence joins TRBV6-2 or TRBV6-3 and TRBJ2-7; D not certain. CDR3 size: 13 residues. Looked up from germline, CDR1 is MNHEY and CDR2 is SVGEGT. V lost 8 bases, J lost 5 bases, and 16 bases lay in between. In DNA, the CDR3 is TGTGCCAGCGGAGATCGAAGCGTCCACGAGCAGTACTTC. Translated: CASGDRSVHEQYF.

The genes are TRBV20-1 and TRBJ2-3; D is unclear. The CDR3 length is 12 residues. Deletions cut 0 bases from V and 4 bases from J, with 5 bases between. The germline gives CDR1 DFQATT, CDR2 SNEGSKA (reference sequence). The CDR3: CSARDGPDTQYF. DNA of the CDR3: TGCAGTGCTAGAGATGGTCCAGATACGCAGTATTTT.

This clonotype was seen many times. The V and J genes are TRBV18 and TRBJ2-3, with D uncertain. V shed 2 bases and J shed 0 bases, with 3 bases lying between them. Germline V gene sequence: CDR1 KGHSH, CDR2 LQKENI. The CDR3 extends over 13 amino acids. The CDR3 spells CASSPISTDTQYF. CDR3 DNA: TGTGCCAGCTCACCAATTAGCACAGATACGCAGTATTTT. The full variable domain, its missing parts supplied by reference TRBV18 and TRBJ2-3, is NAGVMQNPRHLVRRRGQEARLRCSPMKGHSHVYWYRQLPEEGLKFMVYLQKENIIDESGMPKERFSAEFPKEGPSILRIQQVVRGDSAAYFCASSPISTDTQYFGPGTRLTVL.

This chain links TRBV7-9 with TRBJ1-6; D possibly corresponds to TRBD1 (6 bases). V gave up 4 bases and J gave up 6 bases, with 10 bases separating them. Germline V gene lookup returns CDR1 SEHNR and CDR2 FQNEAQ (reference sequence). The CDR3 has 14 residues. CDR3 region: CASSSGQSNSPLHF. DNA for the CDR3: TGTGCCAGCAGCTCCGGACAGAGTAATTCACCCCTCCACTTT.

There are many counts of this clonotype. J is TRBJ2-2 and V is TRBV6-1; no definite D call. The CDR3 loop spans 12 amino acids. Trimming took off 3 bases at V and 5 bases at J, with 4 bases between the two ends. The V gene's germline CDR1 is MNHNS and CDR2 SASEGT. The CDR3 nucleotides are TGTGCCAGCAGTGAGGGAACCGGGGAGCTGTTTTTT. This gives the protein CASSEGTGELFF.

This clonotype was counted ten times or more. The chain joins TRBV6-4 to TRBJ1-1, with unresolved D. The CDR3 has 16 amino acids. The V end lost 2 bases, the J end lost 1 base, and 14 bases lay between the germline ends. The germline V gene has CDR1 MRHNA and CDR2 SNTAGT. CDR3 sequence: CASSDGSGSWNTEAFF. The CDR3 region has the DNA TGTGCCAGCAGTGACGGCAGTGGGTCCTGGAACACTGAAGCTTTCTTT.

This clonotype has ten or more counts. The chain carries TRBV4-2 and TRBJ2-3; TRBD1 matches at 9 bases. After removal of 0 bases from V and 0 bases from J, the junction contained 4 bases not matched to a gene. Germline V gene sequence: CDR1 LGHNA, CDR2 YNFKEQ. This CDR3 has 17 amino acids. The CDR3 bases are TGTGCCAGCAGCCAAGACACAGGGGGCCGTAGCACAGATACGCAGTATTTT. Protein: CASSQDTGGRSTDTQYF.

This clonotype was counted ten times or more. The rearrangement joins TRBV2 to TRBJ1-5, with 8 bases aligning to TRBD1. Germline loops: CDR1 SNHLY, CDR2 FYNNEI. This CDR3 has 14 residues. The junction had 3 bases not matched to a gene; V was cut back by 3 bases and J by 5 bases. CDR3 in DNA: TGTGCCAGCAGTGACCGGACAGGGCATCAGCCCCAGCATTTT. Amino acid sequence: CASSDRTGHQPQHF. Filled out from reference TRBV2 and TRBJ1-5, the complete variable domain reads EPEVTQTPSHQVTQMGQEVILRCVPISNHLYFYWYRQILGQKVEFLVSFYNNEISEKSEIFDDQFSVERPDGSNFTLKIRSTKLEDSAMYFCASSDRTGHQPQHFGDGTRLSIL.